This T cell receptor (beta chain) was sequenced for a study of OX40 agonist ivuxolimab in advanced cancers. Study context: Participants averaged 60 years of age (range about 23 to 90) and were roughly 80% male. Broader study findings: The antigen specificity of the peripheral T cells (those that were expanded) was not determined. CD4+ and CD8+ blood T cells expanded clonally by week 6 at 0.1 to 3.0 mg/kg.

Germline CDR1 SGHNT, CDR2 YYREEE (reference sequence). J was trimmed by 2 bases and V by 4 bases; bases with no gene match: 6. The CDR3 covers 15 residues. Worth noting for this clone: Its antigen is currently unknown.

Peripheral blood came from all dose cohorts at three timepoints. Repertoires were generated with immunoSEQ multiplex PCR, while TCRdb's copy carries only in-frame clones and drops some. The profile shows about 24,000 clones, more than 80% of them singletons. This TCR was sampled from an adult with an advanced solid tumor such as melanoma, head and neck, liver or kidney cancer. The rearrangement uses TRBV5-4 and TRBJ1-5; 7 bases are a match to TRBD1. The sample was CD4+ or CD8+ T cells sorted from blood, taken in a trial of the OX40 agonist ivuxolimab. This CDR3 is CASSLGGEGNQPQHF. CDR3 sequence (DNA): TGTGCCAGCAGCCTAGGGGGCGAAGGCAATCAGCCCCAGCATTTT. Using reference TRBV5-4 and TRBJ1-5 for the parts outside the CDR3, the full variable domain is ETGVTQSPTHLIKTRGQQVTLRCSSQSGHNTVSWYQQALGQGPQFIFQYYREEENGRGNFPPRFSGLQFPNYSSELNVNALELDDSALYLCASSLGGEGNQPQHFGDGTRLSIL.